This TCR beta chain was found in a study of memory CD4+ T cells and cytomegalovirus serostatus. The repertoire was sequenced with immunoSEQ multiplex PCR; TCRdb's copy has only in-frame clones and lacks some. Here the sample spans tens of thousands of clones, roughly 80% being singletons. The sort gate was single viable CD3+CD4+CD8-CD45RO+ cells for memory CD4+ T cells. The sample taken for sequencing was memory CD4+ T cells from blood. The sequence was obtained from an adult in good health and CMV-seronegative.

The CDR3 spells CASSSLQGIVGNEQFF. In nucleotides, the CDR3 is TGTGCCAGCAGCTCCTTACAGGGGATAGTAGGGAATGAGCAGTTCTTC. The chain links TRBV5-6 to TRBJ2-1; 7 bases fit TRBD1. Germline assignment: CDR1 SGHDT and CDR2 YYEEEE. The CDR3 spans 16 residues. J lost 7 bases, V lost 3 bases, and 13 bases had no gene match.